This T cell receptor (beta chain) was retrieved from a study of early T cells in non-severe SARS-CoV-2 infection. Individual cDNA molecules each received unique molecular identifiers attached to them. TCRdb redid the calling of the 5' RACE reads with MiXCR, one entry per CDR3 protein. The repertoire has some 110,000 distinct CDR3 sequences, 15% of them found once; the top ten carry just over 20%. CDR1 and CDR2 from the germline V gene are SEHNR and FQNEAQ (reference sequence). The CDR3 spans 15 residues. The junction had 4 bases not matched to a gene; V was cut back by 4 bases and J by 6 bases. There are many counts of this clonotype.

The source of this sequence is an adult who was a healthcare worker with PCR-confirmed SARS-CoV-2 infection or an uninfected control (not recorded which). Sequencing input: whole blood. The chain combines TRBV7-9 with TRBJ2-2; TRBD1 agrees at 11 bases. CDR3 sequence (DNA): TGTGCCAGCAGCTCGCCGGGACAGGGGGCCGGGGAGCTGTTTTTT. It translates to CASSSPGQGAGELFF.